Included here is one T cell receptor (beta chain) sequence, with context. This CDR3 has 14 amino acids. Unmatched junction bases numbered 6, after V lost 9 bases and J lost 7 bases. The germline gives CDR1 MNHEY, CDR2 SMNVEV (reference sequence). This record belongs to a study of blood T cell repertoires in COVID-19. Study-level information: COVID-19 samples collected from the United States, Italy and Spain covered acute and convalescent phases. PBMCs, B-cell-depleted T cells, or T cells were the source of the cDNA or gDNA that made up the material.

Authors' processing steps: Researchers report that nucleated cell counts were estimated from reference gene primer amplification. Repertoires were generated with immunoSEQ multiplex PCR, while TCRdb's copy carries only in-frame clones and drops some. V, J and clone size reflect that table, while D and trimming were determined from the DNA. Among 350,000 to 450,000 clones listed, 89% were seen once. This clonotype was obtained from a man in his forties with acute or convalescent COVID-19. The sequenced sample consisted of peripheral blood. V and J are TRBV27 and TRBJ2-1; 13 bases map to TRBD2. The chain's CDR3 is CASGLAGVYNEQFF. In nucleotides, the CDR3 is TGTGCCAGTGGACTAGCGGGAGTCTATAATGAGCAGTTCTTC.